One and the same sample provided the 9 T cell receptor beta chains below, sequenced in a study of early T cells in non-severe SARS-CoV-2 infection. TCRdb recomputed calls from the 5' RACE reads with MiXCR, one row per CDR3 protein. The sample has tens of thousands of distinct CDR3 sequences; approximately 14% are singletons. Sequenced material: whole blood. All receptors come from an adult who was a healthcare worker with PCR-confirmed SARS-CoV-2 infection or an uninfected control (not recorded which).

V usage is TRBV5-1 and J usage is TRBJ2-5; D gene unclear. Trimming removed 0 bases from V and 5 bases from J, with 5 bases in between. The germline CDR1 and CDR2 sequences are SGHRS and YFSETQ. This CDR3 is 12 amino acids long. DNA for the CDR3: TGCGCCAGCAGCTTGGATGACGAGACCCAGTACTTC. It translates to CASSLDDETQYF.

V gene TRBV6-5 combines with J gene TRBJ2-5; the D is unclear. V was cut by 6 bases and J by 4 bases, with 6 bases left in between. This CDR3 comprises 11 residues. Looked up from germline, CDR1 is MNHEY and CDR2 is SVGAGI. The CDR3 DNA reads as TGTGCCAGCAGGAGACGAGAGACCCAGTACTTC. Protein sequence: CASRRRETQYF.

This clonotype has at least ten counts. V and J are TRBV3-1 and TRBJ2-7; TRBD1 is a possible D gene (5 bases). The V end lost 0 bases, the J end lost 1 base, and 7 bases lay between the germline ends. The CDR3 loop spans 14 amino acids. The germline CDR1 and CDR2 sequences are LGHDT and YNNKEL (reference sequence). CDR3 sequence: CASSQDDSSYEQYF. The CDR3 DNA is TGTGCCAGCAGCCAAGATGACAGTTCCTACGAGCAGTACTTC.

This rearrangement joins TRBV29-1 to TRBJ2-3, with TRBD2 as a possible D gene (5 bases). V lost 8 bases and J lost 6, with 12 bases in between. This CDR3 comprises 11 residues. Per germline, CDR1 SQVTM and CDR2 ANQGSEA. The CDR3 DNA reads as TGCAGCCCGCGGACGGGGGATACGCAGTATTTT. It translates to CSPRTGDTQYF.

In its sample, this clonotype was seen many times. The chain recombines TRBV7-2 with TRBJ2-5, with D maybe TRBD1 (5 bases). CDR1 SGHTA and CDR2 FQGNSA come from the germline V gene. This CDR3 is 16 amino acids long. V lost 1 base and J lost 5, with 17 bases in between. The CDR3 spells CASSLEVQAGLETQYF. Here the CDR3 DNA reads TGTGCCAGCAGCTTAGAGGTTCAGGCAGGGCTGGAGACCCAGTACTTC.

V and J are TRBV19 and TRBJ2-5; D may be TRBD2 (5 bases). V was trimmed by 9 bases and J by 5 bases, leaving 7 bases between them. This CDR3 region has 10 residues. CDR1 LNHDA and CDR2 SQIVND come from the germline V gene (reference sequence). The CDR3 DNA sequence: TGTGCCAGCGGCGGGGAGACCCAGTACTTC. Protein product: CASGGETQYF.

In its sample, this clonotype was seen once. The chain combines TRBV4-1 with TRBJ1-3; D is ambiguous. The germline V and J ends were trimmed by 4 bases and 2 bases, with 15 bases remaining between them. The CDR3 runs to 16 residues. In germline, CDR1 is MGHRA, CDR2 YSYEKL. CDR3 loop: CASSPRGATPGNTIYF. CDR3 bases: TGCGCCAGCAGCCCCAGAGGCGCGACGCCTGGAAACACCATATATTTT.

This clonotype was seen a handful of times. The CDR3 DNA is TGTGCCACAAATAGAGCGTCTAGCACAGATACGCAGTATTTT. Translation: CATNRASSTDTQYF. V and J are TRBV6-5 and TRBJ2-3; no definite D call. Trimming cost V 10 bases and J 0 bases, with 14 bases left between them. The CDR3 has 14 residues. Germline CDR1 MNHEY, CDR2 SVGAGI.

This clonotype was found a few times. The rearrangement joins TRBV24-1 to TRBJ2-5; 8 nucleotides match TRBD2. The length of the CDR3 is 13 residues. Trimming took 5 bases from V and 5 from J; bases not matched to a gene: 3. CDR1 and CDR2 (germline): KGHDR, SFDVKD. The CDR3 bases are TGTGCCACCAGTGTTAGCGGGGCTGAGACCCAGTACTTC. Translation gives CATSVSGAETQYF.